These 26 T cell receptor beta chains share one sample of origin, sequenced in a study of long-term antiretroviral therapy in people with HIV. An immunoSEQ assay, version v3.0, was performed at survey level. Clones were read by immunoSEQ multiplex PCR, and TCRdb kept only the in-frame ones, dropping some. This table has some 24,000 clones, approximately 80% appearing once. The source material was unsorted PBMCs, sampled at the start of antiretroviral therapy, before treatment. The receptors originated from a woman younger than 35 with HIV.

V is TRBV5-1 and J is TRBJ2-7, with TRBD2 matching 11 bases. Trimming took 4 bases from V and 3 from J; bases not matched to a gene: 12. Per germline, CDR1 SGHRS and CDR2 YFSETQ. CDR3 length: 17 amino acids. CDR3 bases: TGCGCCAGCAGCGTTAGCGGGAGGGCTTCATTGTACTACGAGCAGTACTTC. It yields the protein CASSVSGRASLYYEQYF.

The CDR3 region is CASSSPGTSGDEAFF. CDR3 DNA sequence: TGTGCCAGCAGTTCCCCCGGGACGTCGGGGGATGAAGCTTTCTTT. The chain links TRBV6-5 to TRBJ1-1, with D perhaps TRBD1 (5 bases). The germline gives CDR1 MNHEY, CDR2 SVGAGI. The CDR3 has 15 amino acids. Deletions cut 4 bases from V and 7 bases from J, with 19 bases between.

V gene TRBV18 combines with J gene TRBJ1-2, with a weak D call TRBD1 (5 bases). This CDR3 spans 17 amino acids. Germline V gene data show CDR1 as KGHSH and CDR2 as LQKENI. Trimming shortened V by 1 base and J by 2 bases, and 17 bases separated the two germline ends. The CDR3 nucleotides read TGTGCCAGCTCACCACTGGACACCGGTTCCGGGAACTATGGCTACACCTTC. It yields the protein CASSPLDTGSGNYGYTF.

This chain links TRBV5-1 with TRBJ2-3; either TRBD1 or TRBD2 may fit D (6 bases each). CDR1 is SGHRS and CDR2 is YFSETQ in the germline V gene. The CDR3 extends over 16 amino acids. V lost 3 bases and J 2 bases, leaving 16 bases between the germline ends. The CDR3 sequence: CASSSLGGGTTDTQYF. CDR3 DNA: TGCGCCAGCAGCTCCCTAGGGGGAGGCACCACAGATACGCAGTATTTT.

V is TRBV27 and J is TRBJ1-2; 7 positions agree with TRBD1. With 2 bases clipped from V and 2 bases from J, the junction kept 8 bases outside the gene matches. This CDR3 has 16 residues. From germline, CDR1 is MNHEY and CDR2 SMNVEV (reference sequence). Written as DNA, the CDR3 is TGTGCCAGCAGTTTACGAGGAGGGGGCTGGAACTATGGCTACACCTTC. Protein sequence: CASSLRGGGWNYGYTF.

This chain connects TRBV6-5 to TRBJ1-5; D is undetermined. Germline CDR1 and CDR2: MNHEY and SVGAGI. Deletions cut 4 bases from V and 6 bases from J, with 16 bases between. There are 15 residues in the CDR3. The CDR3 spells CASSSSEGASQPQHF. The CDR3 DNA follows: TGTGCCAGCAGTTCAAGTGAGGGAGCGAGTCAGCCCCAGCATTTT.

V and J are TRBV7-2 and TRBJ2-7, with D unclear. The CDR3 extends over 11 amino acids. The germline V gene has CDR1 SGHTA and CDR2 FQGNSA. The V and J ends lost 5 bases and 3 bases respectively, with 5 bases between them. The CDR3 here is CASSQYYEQYF. In DNA form, the CDR3 reads TGTGCCAGCAGCCAATACTACGAGCAGTACTTC.

The chain recombines TRBV7-3 with TRBJ2-2; the match to TRBD2 covers 7 bases. The V gene end was trimmed by 5 bases and the J gene end by 7 bases; junction bases not matched to a gene: 4. Per the germline V gene, CDR1 is SGHTA and CDR2 is FQGTGA. The CDR3 contains 13 residues. The CDR3 nucleotides are TGTGCCAGCAGCAGACTAGCTTACGGGGAGCTGTTTTTT. It codes for CASSRLAYGELFF.

The chain joins TRBV7-2 to TRBJ2-3, with D hard to call. Germline CDR1 SGHTA, CDR2 FQGNSA. Trimming took 4 bases from V and 2 from J, leaving 4 bases between them. The CDR3 is 12 amino acids. The CDR3, as DNA: TGTGCCAGCAGCTGGTTCACAGATACGCAGTATTTT. Translating gives CASSWFTDTQYF.

The chain joins TRBV11-3 to TRBJ1-1, with D unclear. Germline CDR1 and CDR2: SGHNT and YENEEA. V lost 0 bases to trimming and J lost 3 bases, with 5 bases between them. The CDR3 runs 13 residues. CDR3 in amino acids: CASSLEADTEAFF. The CDR3 nucleotides are TGTGCCAGCAGCTTAGAGGCGGACACTGAAGCTTTCTTT.

The V call is TRBV7-2, the J call TRBJ2-7; 8 nucleotides match TRBD2. The CDR3 has 17 residues. Germline V lookup: CDR1 SGHTA, CDR2 FQGNSA. Trimming cost V 0 bases and J 3 bases; bases outside gene matches: 10. The CDR3 DNA reads as TGTGCCAGCAGCTTAGCCATTCCCCGGGGGGGTGGCTACGAGCAGTACTTC. Encoded protein: CASSLAIPRGGGYEQYF.

The J gene is TRBJ2-1, the V gene TRBV2; D may be TRBD2 (6 bases). Germline loops: CDR1 SNHLY, CDR2 FYNNEI. V shed 5 bases and J shed 0 bases, with 11 bases lying between them. This CDR3 region has 15 residues. The CDR3 is CASSLAESSYNEQFF. In DNA, the CDR3 is TGTGCCAGCAGTTTAGCGGAAAGCTCCTACAATGAGCAGTTCTTC.

The chain is built from TRBV9 and TRBJ2-3, with 8 bases aligning to TRBD1. Germline CDR1 is SGDLS and CDR2 is YYNGEE. The CDR3 spans 16 residues. V lost 3 bases, J lost 4 bases, and 10 bases stayed unmatched. In DNA, the CDR3 is TGTGCCAGCAGCGGACAGGGGCCTCCTCGGTCAGATACGCAGTATTTT. Translation gives CASSGQGPPRSDTQYF.

This clone was picked up a small number of times. This chain links TRBV7-9 with TRBJ1-2; D may be TRBD1 (6 bases). V lost 1 base to trimming and J lost 5 bases, with 20 bases between them. Germline CDR1 and CDR2: SEHNR and FQNEAQ (reference sequence). The CDR3 has 17 amino acids. The CDR3 protein is CASSLVTGAFLFYGYTF. The CDR3 DNA reads as TGTGCCAGCAGCTTAGTGACGGGGGCGTTTCTCTTTTATGGCTACACCTTC.

This clone was seen once. This sequence joins TRBV28 and TRBJ2-1; possibly TRBD1 for D (6 bases). Germline V gene sequence: CDR1 MDHEN, CDR2 SYDVKM. This CDR3 spans 12 amino acids. Trimming removed 6 bases from V and 9 bases from J, with 12 bases in between. The CDR3 sequence is CASSPGGLEQFF. The CDR3, as DNA: TGTGCCAGCAGCCCTGGGGGCCTTGAGCAGTTCTTC.

The table lists this clone with a few counts. V and J are TRBV11-2 and TRBJ2-2; possibly TRBD1 for D (6 bases). The CDR3 loop spans 15 amino acids. The V and J ends lost 2 bases and 4 bases respectively, with 11 bases between them. Germline V CDR1 and CDR2: SGHAT, FQNNGV. CDR3: CASSLRQGSTGELFF. CDR3 nucleotides: TGTGCCAGCAGCTTACGGCAGGGGAGCACCGGGGAGCTGTTTTTT. The variable domain in full, completed from reference TRBV11-2 and TRBJ2-2, reads EAGVAQSPRYKIIEKRQSVAFWCNPISGHATLYWYQQILGQGPKLLIQFQNNGVVDDSQLPKDRFSAERLKGVDSTLKIQPAKLEDSAVYLCASSLRQGSTGELFFGEGSRLTVL.

The V and J genes are TRBV5-6 and TRBJ1-3; D gene ambiguous. Deletions cut 4 bases from V and 0 bases from J, with 20 bases between. This CDR3 contains 18 residues. The germline V gene encodes CDR1 SGHDT and CDR2 YYEEEE. CDR3 DNA sequence: TGTGCCAGCAGCCTCAACGGAGACCCTTACAGCTCTGGAAACACCATATATTTT. Its protein is CASSLNGDPYSSGNTIYF.

This clone was counted a few times. This chain connects TRBV2 to TRBJ1-1; D possibly corresponds to TRBD1 (6 bases). The V gene lost 5 bases and the J gene lost 8 bases, with 12 bases spanning the gap. From germline, CDR1 is SNHLY and CDR2 FYNNEI. This CDR3 is 12 amino acids long. The CDR3, as DNA: TGTGCCAGCAGTCCGAACGACAGGGAAGCTTTCTTT. Its translation is CASSPNDREAFF.

The J gene is TRBJ1-2, the V gene TRBV6-1; D ambiguous. Trimming shortened V by 2 bases and J by 7 bases, and 5 bases separated the two germline ends. This CDR3 region has 11 residues. CDR1 and CDR2 (germline): MNHNS, SASEGT. The CDR3 sequence is CASSEMSGYTF. In nucleotides, the CDR3 is TGTGCCAGCAGTGAAATGAGTGGCTACACCTTC.

This sequence joins TRBV19 and TRBJ2-5; D remains ambiguous. Germline V lookup: CDR1 LNHDA, CDR2 SQIVND (reference sequence). The CDR3 consists of 14 residues. Trimming left V 3 bases short and J 1 base short, with 9 bases between. The CDR3 loop reads CASSIGQVQETQYF. The CDR3 DNA follows: TGTGCCAGTAGTATTGGCCAGGTCCAAGAGACCCAGTACTTC.

The chain is built from TRBV4-3 and TRBJ1-6; D uncertain. Per the germline V gene, CDR1 is LGHNA and CDR2 is YSLEER. The CDR3 has 15 amino acids. V was shortened by 6 bases and J by 8 bases, with 17 bases between the two germline ends. The CDR3 DNA sequence: TGCGCCAGCAGGCAGCAGCCAAGATCAGATTCACCCCTCCACTTT. Translated: CASRQQPRSDSPLHF.

The V gene is TRBV5-4, the J gene TRBJ1-1, with D hard to call. This CDR3 is built from 17 residues. Germline V gene data show CDR1 as SGHNT and CDR2 as YYREEE (reference sequence). V was shortened by 2 bases and J by 3 bases, with 20 bases between the two germline ends. In DNA, the CDR3 is TGTGCCAGCAGCTTACGACCCTGGGAACAGCCGCACACTGAAGCTTTCTTT. Amino acids: CASSLRPWEQPHTEAFF.

This chain connects TRBV5-4 to TRBJ1-4; 9 bases are shared with TRBD1. Germline V gene sequence: CDR1 SGHNT, CDR2 YYREEE (reference sequence). The CDR3 is 14 amino acids. With V trimmed by 3 bases and J by 6 bases, 3 bases remained unmatched. In DNA form, the CDR3 reads TGTGCCAGCAGCTCGACAGGGGGTCATGAAAAACTGTTTTTT. As protein: CASSSTGGHEKLFF.

The J gene is TRBJ2-3, the V gene TRBV27, with D perhaps being TRBD1 or TRBD2 (5 bases each). V gave up 10 bases and J gave up 2 bases, with 13 bases separating them. Germline lookup yields CDR1 MNHEY and CDR2 SMNVEV (reference sequence). This CDR3 is built from 13 residues. CDR3 bases: TGTGCCACCGGGGCGGAGGTCACAGATACGCAGTATTTT. This codes for CATGAEVTDTQYF.

This rearrangement joins TRBV28 to TRBJ1-1, with D uncertain. V lost 2 bases, J lost 2 bases, and 12 bases lay in between. This CDR3 spans 15 amino acids. Germline-derived CDR1 and CDR2 are MDHEN and SYDVKM. The CDR3 DNA reads TGTGCCAGCAGTTTAATCGTCGGTATTAACACTGAAGCTTTCTTT. Protein: CASSLIVGINTEAFF.

The CDR3 here is CASSFNEKLFF. CDR3 bases: TGTGCCAGCAGCTTTAATGAAAAACTGTTTTTT. V usage is TRBV7-6 and J usage is TRBJ1-4; D is unresolved. Per the germline V gene, CDR1 is SGHVS and CDR2 is FNYEAQ. V lost 3 bases to trimming and J lost 4 bases, with 0 bases between them. The CDR3 extends over 11 amino acids.